This T cell receptor (beta chain) was identified during a study of blood T cells in healthy people across ages. With a J-beta primer mix and a sample-barcoded 5' primer, a second PCR ran roughly 6 to 11 cycles. There were at least 2.5 million CDR3-containing paired-end reads obtained from each sample. TCRdb re-called the 5' RACE reads through MiXCR, storing one row per CDR3 protein. The table has around 800,000 distinct CDR3 sequences, about 53% seen once; the top ten hold around 40%. A remark on this clonotype: The antigen is not known.

The V end was cut by 1 base, the J end by 1 base, with 4 bases between. CDR1 is SQVTM, CDR2 ANQGSEA, per germline. The CDR3 has 12 residues. Study-wide results and limits: Older age coincided with a roughly linear decline in TCR beta diversity per million T cells.

The source of this sequence is an elderly man in good health. The chain employs TRBV29-1 and TRBJ1-1; D not resolved. The specimen sequenced was blood. CDR3: CSVEGGNTEAFF. Written as DNA, the CDR3 is TGCAGCGTTGAAGGGGGGAACACTGAAGCTTTCTTT.